The entry below gives a single T cell receptor (beta chain) sequence along with its context. These data originate in a study of control samples from healthy donors and cancer patients. Using immunoSEQ multiplex PCR, the repertoire was profiled, and TCRdb retains in-frame clones only, with some absent. The table lists fewer than 85,000 clones, around 91% of them singletons. Germline loops: CDR1 SGDLS, CDR2 YYNGEE. This CDR3 is built from 16 residues. The V end was cut by 3 bases, the J end by 0 bases, with 13 bases between. This rearrangement joins TRBV9 to TRBJ1-3; a possible D gene is TRBD1 (6 bases). The material sequenced was blood. This clonotype originated in a man in his fifties or sixties in good health. The chain's CDR3 is CASSDTGILSGNTIYF. The CDR3 DNA follows: TGTGCCAGCAGCGATACAGGGATCCTCTCTGGAAACACCATATATTTT. Looking up the rest from reference TRBV9 and TRBJ1-3 gives the full variable domain: DSGVTQTPKHLITATGQRVTLRCSPRSGDLSVYWYQQSLDQGLQFLIQYYNGEERAKGNILERFSAQQFPDLHSELNLSSLELGDSALYFCASSDTGILSGNTIYFGEGSWLTVV.